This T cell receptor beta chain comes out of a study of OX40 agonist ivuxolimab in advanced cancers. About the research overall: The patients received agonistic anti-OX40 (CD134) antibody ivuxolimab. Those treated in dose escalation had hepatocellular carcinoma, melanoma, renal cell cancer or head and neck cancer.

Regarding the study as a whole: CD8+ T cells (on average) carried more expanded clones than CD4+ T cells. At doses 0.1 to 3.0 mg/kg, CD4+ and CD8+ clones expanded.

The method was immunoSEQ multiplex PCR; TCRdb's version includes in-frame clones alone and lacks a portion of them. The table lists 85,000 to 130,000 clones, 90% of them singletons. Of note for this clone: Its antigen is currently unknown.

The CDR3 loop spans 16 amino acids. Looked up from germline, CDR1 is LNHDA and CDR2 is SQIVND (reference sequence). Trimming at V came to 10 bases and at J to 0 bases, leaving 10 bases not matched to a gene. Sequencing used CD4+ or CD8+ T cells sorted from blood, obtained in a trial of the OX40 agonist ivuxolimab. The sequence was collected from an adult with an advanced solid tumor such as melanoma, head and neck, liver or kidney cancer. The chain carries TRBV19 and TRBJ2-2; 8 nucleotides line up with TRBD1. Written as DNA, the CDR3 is TGTGCCACCCGAAGGGGACAGGCGACGAACACCGGGGAGCTGTTTTTT. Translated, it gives CATRRGQATNTGELFF.